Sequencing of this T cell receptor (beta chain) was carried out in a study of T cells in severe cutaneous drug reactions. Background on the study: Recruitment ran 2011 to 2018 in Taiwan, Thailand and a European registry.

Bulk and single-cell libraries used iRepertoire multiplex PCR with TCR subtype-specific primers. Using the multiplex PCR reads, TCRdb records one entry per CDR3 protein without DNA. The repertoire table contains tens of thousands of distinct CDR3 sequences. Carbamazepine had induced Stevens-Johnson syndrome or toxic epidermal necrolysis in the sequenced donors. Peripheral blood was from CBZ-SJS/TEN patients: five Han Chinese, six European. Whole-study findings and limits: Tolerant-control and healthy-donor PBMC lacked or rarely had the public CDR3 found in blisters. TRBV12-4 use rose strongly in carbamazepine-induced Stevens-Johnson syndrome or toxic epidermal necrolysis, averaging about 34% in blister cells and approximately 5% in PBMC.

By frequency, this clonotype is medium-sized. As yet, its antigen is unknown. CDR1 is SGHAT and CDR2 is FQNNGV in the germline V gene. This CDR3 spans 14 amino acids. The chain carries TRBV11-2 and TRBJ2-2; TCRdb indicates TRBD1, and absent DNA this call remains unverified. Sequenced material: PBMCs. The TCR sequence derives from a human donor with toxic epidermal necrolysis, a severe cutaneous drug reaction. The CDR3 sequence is CASSRQGSTGELFF.